These 11 T cell receptor beta chains came from one sample sequenced in a study of regulatory T cells in long-lasting Graves disease. Time point in this sample: newly diagnosed GD, antithyroid drugs for less than 3 months. With RNA extracted from PBMCs as input, the TCR library was made. TCR beta libraries were built with iRepertoire HTBI primers and Arm-PCR of CDR3 regions. TCRdb called the multiplex PCR reads again in MiXCR, with one record for every CDR3 protein. The table includes some 370,000 distinct CDR3 sequences, 10% to 15% detected once. In addition, the sample was reused for a study of T cells in Graves' hyperthyroidism and ophthalmopathy.

The specimen comprised peripheral blood mononuclear cells (PBMCs), sampled at new diagnosis, from a patient treated with antithyroid drugs. These receptor sequences come from a woman aged 18 to 35 with Graves disease.

This clonotype was picked up a small number of times. The chain links TRBV19 to TRBJ2-7; 11 nucleotides agree with TRBD2. The V and J ends lost 1 base and 4 bases, in that order; junction bases with no gene match: 21. Germline V gives CDR1 LNHDA, CDR2 SQIVND (reference sequence). The CDR3 length is 21 residues. The CDR3 DNA follows: TGTGCCAGTAGTATAGTCGTTCGGGACAGAAGTACTAGCGGGAGATTATACGAGCAGTACTTC. This codes for CASSIVVRDRSTSGRLYEQYF.

This clonotype was counted ten times or more. The CDR3 nucleotides are TGCAGTGCTAGAGATAAATCCTTTGGGTGGGGCATGAACACTGAAGCTTTCTTT. Its protein product is CSARDKSFGWGMNTEAFF. The chain is built from TRBV20-1 and TRBJ1-1, with a possible D match to TRBD1 (5 bases). The CDR3 extends over 18 amino acids. Germline CDR1 DFQATT, CDR2 SNEGSKA (reference sequence). V lost 0 bases and J lost 0, with 20 bases in between.

This clonotype was found a few times. The chain carries TRBV3-1 and TRBJ2-7; TRBD1 is a possible D gene (6 bases). Trimming removed 1 base from V and 7 bases from J, with 14 bases in between. The CDR3 has 14 amino acids. Germline lookup yields CDR1 LGHDT and CDR2 YNNKEL (reference sequence). This chain's CDR3 is CASSQASAGVEQYF. CDR3 DNA: TGTGCCAGCAGCCAAGCTTCTGCAGGGGTGGAGCAGTACTTC.

This clonotype occurred a few times. For the CDR3, the DNA is TGTGCCAGCAGTTACTCGTGGTCTTACACAGATACGCAGTATTTT. Its protein is CASSYSWSYTDTQYF. The chain carries TRBV6-2 or TRBV6-3 and TRBJ2-3; D is ambiguous. CDR1 is MNHEY and CDR2 is SVGEGT in the germline V gene. The CDR3 has 15 residues. V was clipped by 0 bases and J by 2 bases, with 9 bases between them.

This clonotype was seen a few times. This chain joins TRBV4-1 and TRBJ2-1; TRBD2 aligns across 12 bases. The V gene's germline CDR1 is MGHRA and CDR2 YSYEKL. J was trimmed by 5 bases and V by 0 bases; bases with no gene match: 5. The CDR3 loop spans 17 amino acids. CDR3 in amino acids: CASSQEPGLAGNNEQFF. The CDR3 region has the DNA TGCGCCAGCAGCCAAGAACCAGGACTAGCGGGGAACAATGAGCAGTTCTTC.

This clonotype has at least ten counts. This rearrangement joins TRBV12-3 or TRBV12-4 to TRBJ2-1, with D unclear. The CDR3 has 14 amino acids. V dropped 0 bases and J dropped 2 bases, with 5 bases sitting between them. This CDR3 is CASSLAVTYNEQFF. The CDR3 region has the DNA TGTGCCAGCAGTTTAGCGGTTACCTACAATGAGCAGTTCTTC.

This clonotype was observed many times. This rearrangement joins TRBV7-2 to TRBJ2-1; D possibly corresponds to TRBD1 (7 bases). This CDR3 region has 11 residues. Trimming shortened V by 5 bases and J by 9 bases, and 8 bases separated the two germline ends. Germline CDR1 SGHTA, CDR2 FQGNSA. This CDR3 reads CASSQGGEQFF. As DNA, the CDR3 is TGTGCCAGCAGCCAGGGGGGTGAGCAGTTCTTC.

In this sample, this clonotype turned up many times. The chain carries TRBV6-5 and TRBJ2-3, with 8 bases aligning to TRBD2. V lost 2 bases to trimming and J lost 6 bases; unmatched junction nucleotides: 16. In germline, CDR1 is MNHEY, CDR2 SVGAGI. The CDR3 has 18 residues. In DNA form, the CDR3 reads TGTGCCAGCAGTTACATCCGCGGGAGGTCTTTTTTGGCGGATACGCAGTATTTT. Encoded protein: CASSYIRGRSFLADTQYF.

This clonotype has only a few counts. The gene calls are TRBV14 and TRBJ1-2, with D perhaps TRBD1 (5 bases). V was pared by 4 bases and J by 3 bases, with 18 bases between. The CDR3 has 16 amino acids. Per germline, CDR1 SGHDN and CDR2 FVKESK. CDR3 nucleotide sequence: TGTGCCAGCAGCCCGGGGACTTCTCAAAATTACTATGGCTACACCTTC. It yields the protein CASSPGTSQNYYGYTF.

The sample holds a few counts of this clonotype. The chain has TRBV6-2 or TRBV6-3 and TRBJ1-1; no definite D call. The germline CDR1 and CDR2 sequences are MNHEY and SVGEGT. There are 11 residues in the CDR3. The V and J ends lost 3 bases and 6 bases respectively, with 5 bases between them. In DNA form, the CDR3 reads TGTGCCAGCAGTTATAGATCTGAAGCTTTCTTT. Residues: CASSYRSEAFF.

This clonotype was picked up a small number of times. The CDR3 DNA is TGTGCCAGCAGTCCCTACCCCCAGGGGGCTGGTAATCAGCCCCAGCATTTT. Translation: CASSPYPQGAGNQPQHF. The chain is built from TRBV28 and TRBJ1-5, with TRBD1 identical over 8 bases. The CDR3 is 17 residues long. Trimming cost V 5 bases and J 4 bases; bases outside gene matches: 13. Per the germline V gene, CDR1 is MDHEN and CDR2 is SYDVKM.